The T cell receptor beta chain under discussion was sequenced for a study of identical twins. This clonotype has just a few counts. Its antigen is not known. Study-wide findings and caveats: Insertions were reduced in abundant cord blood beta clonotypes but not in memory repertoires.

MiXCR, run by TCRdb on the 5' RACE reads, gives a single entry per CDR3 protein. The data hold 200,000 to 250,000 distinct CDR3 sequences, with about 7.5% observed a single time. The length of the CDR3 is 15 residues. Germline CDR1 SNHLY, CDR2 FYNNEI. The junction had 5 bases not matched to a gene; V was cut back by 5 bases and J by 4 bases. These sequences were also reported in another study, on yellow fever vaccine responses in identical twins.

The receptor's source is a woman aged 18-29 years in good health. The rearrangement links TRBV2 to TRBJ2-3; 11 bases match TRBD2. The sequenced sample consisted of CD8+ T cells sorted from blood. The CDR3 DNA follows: TGTGCCAGCAGTCTAGCGGGGGGCCACGCAGATACGCAGTATTTT. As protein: CASSLAGGHADTQYF.